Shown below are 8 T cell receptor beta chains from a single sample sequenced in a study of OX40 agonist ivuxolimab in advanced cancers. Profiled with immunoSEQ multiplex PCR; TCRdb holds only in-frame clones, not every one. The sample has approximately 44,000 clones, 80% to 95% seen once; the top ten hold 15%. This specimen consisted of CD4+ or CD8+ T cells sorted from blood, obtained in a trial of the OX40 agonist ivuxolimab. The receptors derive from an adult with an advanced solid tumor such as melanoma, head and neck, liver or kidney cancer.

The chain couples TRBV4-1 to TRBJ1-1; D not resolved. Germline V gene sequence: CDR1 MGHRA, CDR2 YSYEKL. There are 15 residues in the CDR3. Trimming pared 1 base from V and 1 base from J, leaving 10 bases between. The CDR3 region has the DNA TGCGCCAGCAGCCAAGGACAAGCCCCGAACACTGAAGCTTTCTTT. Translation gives CASSQGQAPNTEAFF.

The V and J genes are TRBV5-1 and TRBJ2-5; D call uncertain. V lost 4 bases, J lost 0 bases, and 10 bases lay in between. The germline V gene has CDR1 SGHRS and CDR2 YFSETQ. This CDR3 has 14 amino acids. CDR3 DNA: TGCGCCAGCAGCCAACCGGAGTACCAAGAGACCCAGTACTTC. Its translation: CASSQPEYQETQYF.

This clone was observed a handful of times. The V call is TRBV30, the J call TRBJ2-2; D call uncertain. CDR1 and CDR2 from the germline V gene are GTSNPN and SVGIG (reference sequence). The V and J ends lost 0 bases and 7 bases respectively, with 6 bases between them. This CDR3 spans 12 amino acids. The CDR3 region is CAWSVPSGELFF. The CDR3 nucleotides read TGTGCCTGGAGTGTACCCAGCGGGGAGCTGTTTTTT. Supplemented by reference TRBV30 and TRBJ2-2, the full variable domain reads SQTIHQWPATLVQPVGSPLSLECTVEGTSNPNLYWYRQAAGRGLQLLFYSVGIGQISSEVPQNLSASRPQDRQFILSSKKLLLSDSGFYLCAWSVPSGELFFGEGSRLTVL.

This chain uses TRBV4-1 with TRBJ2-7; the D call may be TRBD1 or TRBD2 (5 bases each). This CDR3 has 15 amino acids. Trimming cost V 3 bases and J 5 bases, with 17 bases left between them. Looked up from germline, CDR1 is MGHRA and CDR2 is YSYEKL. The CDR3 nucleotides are TGCGCCAGCAGCCACCAAAGATCCGGGACCCACGAGCAGTACTTC. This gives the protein CASSHQRSGTHEQYF.

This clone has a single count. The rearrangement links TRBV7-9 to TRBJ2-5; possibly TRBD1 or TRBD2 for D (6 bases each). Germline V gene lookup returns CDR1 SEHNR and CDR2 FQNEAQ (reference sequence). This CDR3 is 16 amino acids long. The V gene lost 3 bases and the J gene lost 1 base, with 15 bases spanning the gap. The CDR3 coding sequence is TGTGCCAGCAGCTTGCGGCGGGACATCTTCCAAGAGACCCAGTACTTC. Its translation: CASSLRRDIFQETQYF.

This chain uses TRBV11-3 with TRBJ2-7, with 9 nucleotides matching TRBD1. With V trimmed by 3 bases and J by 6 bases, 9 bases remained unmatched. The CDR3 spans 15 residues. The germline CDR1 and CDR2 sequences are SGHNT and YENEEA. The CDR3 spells CASSFPGQGLGEQYF. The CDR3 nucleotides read TGTGCCAGCAGCTTTCCGGGACAGGGACTTGGCGAGCAGTACTTC.

This CDR3 reads CASSFSGNTDTQYF. CDR3 nucleotides: TGTGCCAGCAGTTTTTCCGGGAACACAGATACGCAGTATTTT. The chain recombines TRBV28 with TRBJ2-3; possible D gene TRBD2, 5 bases. This CDR3 comprises 14 residues. CDR1 is MDHEN, CDR2 SYDVKM, per germline. V lost 3 bases, J lost 2 bases, and 9 bases lay in between.

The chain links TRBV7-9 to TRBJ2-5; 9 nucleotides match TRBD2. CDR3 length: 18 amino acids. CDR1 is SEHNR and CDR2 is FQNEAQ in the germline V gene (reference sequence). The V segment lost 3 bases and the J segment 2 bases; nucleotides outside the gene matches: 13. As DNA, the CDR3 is TGTGCCAGCAGCTTCCCTAGCGGGATCCTCGGGAGTCAAGAGACCCAGTACTTC. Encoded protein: CASSFPSGILGSQETQYF. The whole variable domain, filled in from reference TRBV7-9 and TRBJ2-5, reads DTGVSQNPRHKITKRGQNVTFRCDPISEHNRLYWYRQTLGQGPEFLTYFQNEAQLEKSRLLSDRFSAERPKGSFSTLEIQRTEQGDSAMYLCASSFPSGILGSQETQYFGPGTRLLVL.